This T cell receptor beta chain was captured by sequencing in a study of beta chain features in type 1 diabetes. At the level of the study: Patients were similar to healthy donors in age and gender (as well as in cell yields).

For this clone: The antigen is not known.

General study results and limits: Sequencing of cDNA might inflate the share of cells that strongly express TCR. Fewer insertions but more deletions were seen at VDJ junctions in type 1 diabetes patients.

The CDR3 spans 14 residues. V gave up 4 bases and J gave up 4 bases; unmatched junction bases: 7. CDR1 and CDR2 (germline): SQVTM, ANQGSEA. As every portion of the isolated RNA was reverse transcribed, the sequencing read expressed TCRB transcripts. The protocol was immunoSEQ multiplex PCR, while the TCRdb copy is restricted to in-frame clones and leaves out a portion. This sample has some 500,000 clones, with roughly an eighth found just once. The chain combines TRBV29-1 with TRBJ1-2, with TRBD1 matching 9 bases. This TCR was sampled from a woman aged 18 to 35 in good health. Sequencing was carried out using naive CD4+ T cells from blood. CDR3 bases: TGCAGCGTTGTTAACACAGGGGGCGGCTATGGCTACACCTTC. It yields the protein CSVVNTGGGYGYTF.